The subject of this entry is one T cell receptor beta chain. The data derive from a study of blood T cell repertoires in COVID-19. Germline trimming cut 3 bases from V and 5 bases from J; bases unmatched to any gene: 0. Germline V gene sequence: CDR1 SGHTA, CDR2 FQGNSA. CDR3 size: 13 residues. TCRdb's table, derived via immunoSEQ multiplex PCR, lists solely in-frame clones and lacks some. The sample lists some 310,000 clones, around 91% seen once, with around 0.97% in the top ten. This TCR derives from a woman between 40 and 55 years old with COVID-19, enrolled during active disease. V gene TRBV7-2 combines with J gene TRBJ1-5; 8 nucleotides match TRBD1. Sequenced sample: peripheral blood. The CDR3 protein is CASSLTGDQPQHF. The CDR3 DNA reads as TGTGCCAGCAGCTTGACAGGGGATCAGCCCCAGCATTTT.